This T cell receptor beta chain was recorded in a study of graft-versus-host responses after intestinal transplantation. Study overall: Once they had received anti-thymocyte globulin induction, all recipients took tacrolimus and steroids for approximately three years. Study-level findings and limits: Levels of circulating GvH clones at their peak were associated with early post-transplant HvG declines. There were GvH clones found in recipient marrow, and some of them appeared first in ileum or blood. Patients who carried graft-donor T cell macrochimerism also had high graft-versus-host to host-versus-graft clonal ratios in their allografts.

A note on this clone: The antigen remains undetermined.

V was shortened by 7 bases and J by 2 bases, with 11 bases between the two germline ends. In germline, CDR1 is SNHLY, CDR2 FYNNEI. This CDR3 is built from 13 residues. Sequencing used immunoSEQ multiplex PCR; TCRdb keeps in-frame clones, though not all of them. The repertoire has 80,000 or so clones, around 93% of them found once; the top ten carry approximately 0.73%. The sequenced sample was PBMCs, obtained 98 days after intestinal transplantation. The gene calls are TRBV2 and TRBJ1-1, with D tentatively TRBD1 (5 bases). The TCR originated in a human patient who received an intestinal transplant, so some T cells may come from the graft donor. The CDR3: CASTSDTNTEAFF. Here the CDR3 DNA reads TGTGCCAGCACCTCGGACACCAACACTGAAGCTTTCTTT. The whole variable domain, remainder taken from reference TRBV2 and TRBJ1-1, is EPEVTQTPSHQVTQMGQEVILRCVPISNHLYFYWYRQILGQKVEFLVSFYNNEISEKSEIFDDQFSVERPDGSNFTLKIRSTKLEDSAMYFCASTSDTNTEAFFGQGTRLTVV.